The 27 T cell receptor beta chains presented below share a single source sample, sequenced in a study of early T cells in non-severe SARS-CoV-2 infection. TCRdb used MiXCR to reprocess the 5' RACE reads, holding one entry per CDR3 protein. The sample shows around 70,000 distinct CDR3 sequences, 8% to 9.5% of them seen only once. The material sequenced was whole blood. Receptors were obtained from an adult who was a healthcare worker with PCR-confirmed SARS-CoV-2 infection or an uninfected control (not recorded which).

J is TRBJ1-6 and V is TRBV28, with a weak D call TRBD1 (5 bases). The CDR3 has 14 residues. Trimming took off 6 bases at V and 11 bases at J, with 17 bases between the two ends. Germline CDR1 is MDHEN and CDR2 is SYDVKM. The CDR3 DNA is TGTGCCAGCAGAGATACAGGTAGCACGGCACCCCTCCACTTT. Amino acid sequence: CASRDTGSTAPLHF.

V is TRBV5-6 and J is TRBJ2-1, with TRBD2 identical over 7 bases. The CDR3 spans 13 residues. The ends lost 4 bases at V and 3 bases at J; junction bases unmatched: 1. Germline V CDR1 and CDR2: SGHDT, YYEEEE. The CDR3 region is CASSGRDYNEQFF. CDR3 DNA: TGTGCCAGCAGCGGGAGGGACTACAATGAGCAGTTCTTC.

This chain links TRBV12-3 or TRBV12-4 with TRBJ1-5; D remains unclear. V was shortened by 6 bases and J by 6 bases, with 12 bases between the two germline ends. This CDR3 contains 13 residues. The CDR3 reads CASSLLESQPQHF. The CDR3 bases are TGTGCCAGCAGCCTCCTTGAGTCTCAGCCCCAGCATTTT.

V is TRBV7-3 and J is TRBJ2-5; D is perhaps TRBD1 (5 bases). The CDR3 spans 14 residues. The V end lost 1 base, the J end lost 3 bases, and 9 bases lay between the germline ends. Germline loops: CDR1 SGHTA, CDR2 FQGTGA. The CDR3 sequence: CASSLISREETQYF. As DNA, the CDR3 is TGTGCCAGCAGCTTAATAAGCAGGGAAGAGACCCAGTACTTC.

The sample holds a few counts of this clonotype. The rearrangement joins TRBV19 to TRBJ2-7, with D possibly TRBD2 on 5 matching bases. The CDR3 contains 18 residues. CDR1 LNHDA and CDR2 SQIVND come from the germline V gene (reference sequence). With 0 bases removed from V and 2 bases from J, the gap between germline ends came to 20 bases. As DNA, the CDR3 is TGTGCCAGTAGTATAGAGCCCTGGGGAGCAGACATTACCTACGAGCAGTACTTC. Protein: CASSIEPWGADITYEQYF. The full variable domain, its missing parts supplied by reference TRBV19 and TRBJ2-7, is DGGITQSPKYLFRKEGQNVTLSCEQNLNHDAMYWYRQDPGQGLRLIYYSQIVNDFQKGDIAEGYSVSREKKESFPLTVTSAQKNPTAFYLCASSIEPWGADITYEQYFGPGTRLTVT.

The sample holds a few counts of this clonotype. The CDR3, as DNA: TGTGCCAGCAGTCGACACTTAGCCTCTGGAAACACCATATATTTT. Translating it yields CASSRHLASGNTIYF. This chain links TRBV12-3 or TRBV12-4 with TRBJ1-3; no reliable D call. Trimming stripped 5 bases from V and 0 bases from J, with 11 bases between. This CDR3 comprises 15 residues.

This clonotype showed up just a few times. This sequence joins TRBV5-4 and TRBJ2-1; 7 bases are shared with TRBD1. The germline V gene encodes CDR1 SGHNT and CDR2 YYREEE (reference sequence). V lost 4 bases and J lost 0; bases outside the gene matches: 4. This CDR3 spans 15 amino acids. The CDR3 nucleotides read TGTGCCAGCAGCCGACAGGGACCCTCCTACAATGAGCAGTTCTTC. This translates into CASSRQGPSYNEQFF.

This clonotype was recorded at least ten times. The rearrangement joins TRBV10-2 to TRBJ2-6; D unclear. Germline lookup yields CDR1 WSHSY and CDR2 SAAADI. This CDR3 is 14 amino acids long. Trimming shortened V by 6 bases and J by 1 base, and 7 bases separated the two germline ends. The CDR3: CASSGSSGANVLTF. DNA of the CDR3: TGCGCCAGCAGCGGCAGTTCTGGGGCCAACGTCCTGACTTTC.

This clonotype was counted only a few times. This chain connects TRBV10-3 to TRBJ2-7; 7 nucleotides align to TRBD2. Germline CDR1 reads ENHRY; CDR2 reads SYGVKD. After removal of 2 bases from V and 1 base from J, the junction contained 5 bases not matched to a gene. This CDR3 is built from 15 residues. CDR3 sequence (DNA): TGTGCCATCAGTGAGGCTAGCGGTGGGTCCTACGAGCAGTACTTC. Protein product: CAISEASGGSYEQYF.

This clonotype was detected many times. The chain joins TRBV18 to TRBJ2-3; the D gene is possibly TRBD2 (5 bases). The CDR3 has 15 amino acids. Deletions cut 3 bases from V and 3 bases from J, with 13 bases between. Germline CDR1 reads KGHSH; CDR2 reads LQKENI. The chain's CDR3 is CASSPSADLTDTQYF. CDR3 bases: TGTGCCAGCTCACCTAGCGCTGACTTGACAGATACGCAGTATTTT.

The chain employs TRBV6-5 and TRBJ2-7, with D possibly being TRBD1 (5 bases). Germline CDR1 and CDR2: MNHEY and SVGAGI. CDR3 length: 14 residues. Trimming removed 2 bases at V and 1 base at J, with 9 bases between. DNA of the CDR3: TGTGCCAGCAGTTACCAGACAGAATCCTACGAGCAGTACTTC. Encoded protein: CASSYQTESYEQYF.

In the case of this clonotype: Given a much more abundant clone one base away, this may be a read error. The chain uses TRBV7-9 and TRBJ1-1; weak D call: TRBD1 (5 bases). The CDR3 spans 13 residues. The V end was cut by 0 bases, the J end by 3 bases, with 5 bases between. The germline V gene has CDR1 SEHNR and CDR2 FQNEAQ (reference sequence). The CDR3 sequence: CASSLAGDTEAFF. As DNA, the CDR3 is TGTGCCAGCAGCTTAGCAGGGGACACTGAAGCTTTCTTT.

In its sample, this clonotype was seen many times. The chain is built from TRBV7-2 and TRBJ2-7, with 8 positions matching TRBD1. Germline V gives CDR1 SGHTA, CDR2 FQGNSA. The CDR3 runs to 13 residues. V lost 2 bases to trimming and J lost 4 bases; unmatched junction nucleotides: 1. CDR3 nucleotide sequence: TGTGCCAGCAGCTTACAGGGGGCGTACGAGCAGTACTTC. Its translation: CASSLQGAYEQYF.

V is TRBV7-3 and J is TRBJ2-7, with TRBD2 as a possible D gene (5 bases). CDR1 is SGHTA, CDR2 FQGTGA, per germline. This CDR3 is 14 amino acids long. Trimming stripped 2 bases from V and 1 base from J, with 9 bases between. The CDR3 protein is CASSLVGNSYEQYF. DNA of the CDR3: TGTGCCAGCAGCTTAGTCGGGAATTCCTACGAGCAGTACTTC.

The chain is built from TRBV12-3 or TRBV12-4 and TRBJ2-3; perhaps D is TRBD1 or TRBD2 (5 bases each). The ends were cut back, 6 bases at V and 1 base at J, with 17 bases in the middle. The CDR3 is 16 amino acids. CDR3 sequence: CASRRPGASGTDTQYF. The CDR3 DNA reads as TGTGCCAGCAGACGTCCCGGGGCCTCGGGCACAGATACGCAGTATTTT.

The chain uses TRBV20-1 and TRBJ2-2; 10 nucleotides agree with TRBD2. The CDR3 covers 16 residues. CDR1 is DFQATT, CDR2 SNEGSKA, per germline (reference sequence). Trimming took 0 bases from V and 3 from J; bases not matched to a gene: 4. This chain's CDR3 is CSARDPLAGDTGELFF. Here the CDR3 DNA reads TGCAGTGCTAGAGATCCCCTAGCGGGAGACACCGGGGAGCTGTTTTTT.

This clonotype was observed many times. The V and J genes are TRBV5-6 and TRBJ2-3; D is ambiguous. Germline CDR1 and CDR2: SGHDT and YYEEEE. There are 12 residues in the CDR3. V lost 6 bases and J lost 0, with 5 bases in between. The CDR3 spells CASTLSTDTQYF. The CDR3 nucleotides read TGTGCCAGCACTCTTAGCACAGATACGCAGTATTTT.

V and J are TRBV21-1 and TRBJ2-5. TRBV21-1 is deemed a pseudogene. The CDR3 is made up of 10 amino acids. CDR3 sequence reads: CASSRKTQYF. In DNA, the CDR3 is TGTGCCAGCAGCAGAAAGACCCAGTACTTC.

This clonotype has just a few counts. The chain employs TRBV2 and TRBJ2-1; 8 nucleotides line up with TRBD1. Germline CDR1 is SNHLY and CDR2 is FYNNEI. J lost 6 bases, V lost 4 bases, and 14 bases had no gene match. The CDR3 is made up of 17 amino acids. CDR3 residues: CASSVGPGGSVSNEQFF. In DNA, the CDR3 is TGTGCCAGCAGTGTAGGGCCAGGGGGCTCTGTTAGCAATGAGCAGTTCTTC.

This chain links TRBV6-1 with TRBJ1-4; 10 nucleotides match TRBD1. Germline V lookup: CDR1 MNHNS, CDR2 SASEGT. Trimming took 6 bases from V and 7 from J; bases not matched to a gene: 11. The CDR3 has 16 amino acids. As DNA, the CDR3 is TGTGCCAGCAGGACAGGGGGCGCGATTGCCGGTGAAAAACTGTTTTTT. Encoded protein: CASRTGGAIAGEKLFF.

The genes are TRBV7-6 and TRBJ2-7; TRBD1 matches 9 bases. The CDR3 loop spans 15 amino acids. The V segment lost 5 bases and the J segment 0 bases; nucleotides outside the gene matches: 5. Per germline, CDR1 SGHVS and CDR2 FNYEAQ. The CDR3 region is CASSPGTGSSYEQYF. In DNA, the CDR3 is TGTGCCAGCAGCCCGGGGACAGGGAGCTCCTACGAGCAGTACTTC.

V gene TRBV30 combines with J gene TRBJ2-1, with D maybe TRBD1 (6 bases). Germline CDR1 GTSNPN, CDR2 SVGIG (reference sequence). V was shortened by 6 bases and J by 8 bases, with 23 bases between the two germline ends. CDR3 length: 15 amino acids. Here the CDR3 reads CACPIPPGANDEQFF. CDR3 nucleotide sequence: TGTGCCTGCCCTATTCCCCCAGGGGCGAACGATGAGCAGTTCTTC.

The sample holds many counts of this clonotype. This chain connects TRBV27 to TRBJ1-2, with no clear D. The V gene's germline CDR1 is MNHEY and CDR2 SMNVEV (reference sequence). This CDR3 is 14 amino acids long. Trimming cost V 5 bases and J 5 bases, with 15 bases left between them. CDR3 bases: TGTGCCAGCAGTCTCGGAGGGTTCCCGTATGGCTACACCTTC. It is translated as CASSLGGFPYGYTF.

This rearrangement joins TRBV10-3 to TRBJ2-5; D is perhaps TRBD1 (6 bases). V dropped 0 bases and J dropped 2 bases, with 16 bases sitting between them. Looked up from germline, CDR1 is ENHRY and CDR2 is SYGVKD. The CDR3 runs to 17 residues. For the CDR3, the DNA is TGTGCCATCAGTGAGTCAACAGGGAAGGGTCCACAAGAGACCCAGTACTTC. It codes for CAISESTGKGPQETQYF.

This clonotype appeared many times. V gene TRBV10-3 combines with J gene TRBJ2-1; no firm D call. The CDR3 has 14 amino acids. Germline lookup yields CDR1 ENHRY and CDR2 SYGVKD. The V end was cut by 0 bases, the J end by 9 bases, with 12 bases between. CDR3 amino acids: CAISESGNLSEQFF. CDR3 in DNA: TGTGCCATCAGTGAGTCAGGGAATCTGAGTGAGCAGTTCTTC.

This chain connects TRBV9 to TRBJ2-6, with a weak D call TRBD1 (6 bases). The CDR3 has 18 amino acids. V shed 3 bases and J shed 4 bases, with 20 bases lying between them. The germline CDR1 and CDR2 sequences are SGDLS and YYNGEE. In nucleotides, the CDR3 is TGTGCCAGCAGCGCAAGAACAGGGCTCGGATCCGGGGCCAACGTCCTGACTTTC. Encoded protein: CASSARTGLGSGANVLTF.

This clonotype was observed at least ten times. The chain employs TRBV4-3 and TRBJ2-5; D is ambiguous. Germline lookup yields CDR1 LGHNA and CDR2 YSLEER. V lost 0 bases, J lost 5 bases, and 7 bases lay in between. This CDR3 contains 13 residues. CDR3 amino acids: CASSQDAFETQYF. The DNA for the CDR3 is TGCGCCAGCAGCCAAGACGCCTTTGAGACCCAGTACTTC.